This TCR beta chain was recorded in a study of blood T cell repertoires in COVID-19. Study-level information: Acute-phase and convalescent COVID-19 samples originated in the United States, Italy and Spain. The cDNA or gDNA used as material had been derived from T cells, B-cell-depleted T cells, or PBMCs.

Using immunoSEQ multiplex PCR, the repertoire was profiled, and TCRdb retains in-frame clones only, with some absent. Of about 200,000 clones in the sample, approximately 90% were seen once. This CDR3 has 15 residues. V was cut by 0 bases and J by 1 base, with 8 bases left in between. Germline loops: CDR1 SGHRS, CDR2 YFSETQ. Specimen: peripheral blood. The chain links TRBV5-1 to TRBJ2-4; a weak D match, TRBD2 (5 bases). This receptor was taken from a young man with acute or convalescent COVID-19. CDR3 loop: CASSLAGEAKNIQYF. The DNA of the CDR3 is TGCGCCAGCAGCTTGGCCGGGGAGGCCAAAAACATTCAGTACTTC.